One T cell receptor beta chain is described in this entry. The data were produced by immunoSEQ multiplex PCR, yet TCRdb's version contains in-frame clones alone and is incomplete. The sample has 25,000 to 35,000 clones; roughly 92% are singletons. The sample originates from a study of T cell responses to AZD1222 COVID-19 vaccine. Germline values: CDR1 SNHLY, CDR2 FYNNEI. The CDR3 totals 13 residues. V shed 2 bases, J shed 6 bases, and the junction held 3 bases outside the gene matches. The TCR originated in an adult in good health. The V gene is TRBV2, the J gene TRBJ1-1; 7 bases are a match to TRBD1. The sequences come from peripheral blood, collected on day 0 of AZD1222 vaccination. This CDR3 is CASSEQGVPEAFF. CDR3 DNA: TGTGCCAGCAGTGAACAGGGGGTTCCTGAAGCTTTCTTT.